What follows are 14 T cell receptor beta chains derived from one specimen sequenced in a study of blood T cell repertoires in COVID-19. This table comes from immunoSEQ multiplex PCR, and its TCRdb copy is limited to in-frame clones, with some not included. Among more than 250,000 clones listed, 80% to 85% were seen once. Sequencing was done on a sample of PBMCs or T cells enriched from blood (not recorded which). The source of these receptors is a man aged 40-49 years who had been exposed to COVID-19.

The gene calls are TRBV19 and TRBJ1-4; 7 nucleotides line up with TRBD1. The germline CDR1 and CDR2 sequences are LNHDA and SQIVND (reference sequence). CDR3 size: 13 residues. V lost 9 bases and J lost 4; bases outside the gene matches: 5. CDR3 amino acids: CASWGQLNEKLFF. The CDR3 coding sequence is TGTGCCAGCTGGGGACAGCTTAATGAAAAACTGTTTTTT.

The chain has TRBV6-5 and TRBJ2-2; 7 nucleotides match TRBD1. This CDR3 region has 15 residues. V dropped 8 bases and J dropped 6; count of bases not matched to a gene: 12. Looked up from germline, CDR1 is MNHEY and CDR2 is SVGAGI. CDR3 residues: CASQKKGASAGELFF. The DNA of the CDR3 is TGTGCCAGCCAAAAAAAGGGGGCTTCTGCCGGGGAGCTGTTTTTT.

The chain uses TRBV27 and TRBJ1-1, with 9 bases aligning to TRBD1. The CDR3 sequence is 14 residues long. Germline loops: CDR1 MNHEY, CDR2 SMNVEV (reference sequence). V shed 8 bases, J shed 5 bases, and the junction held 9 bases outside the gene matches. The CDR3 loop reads CASYYTGGLTEAFF. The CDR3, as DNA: TGTGCCAGCTACTATACAGGGGGCTTGACTGAAGCTTTCTTT.

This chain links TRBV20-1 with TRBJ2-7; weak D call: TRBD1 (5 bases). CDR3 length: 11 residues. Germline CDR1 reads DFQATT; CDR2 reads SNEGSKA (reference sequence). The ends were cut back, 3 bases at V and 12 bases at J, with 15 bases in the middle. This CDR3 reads CSASYRQSVYF. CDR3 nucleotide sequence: TGCAGTGCTAGCTACAGGCAAAGTGTGTACTTC.

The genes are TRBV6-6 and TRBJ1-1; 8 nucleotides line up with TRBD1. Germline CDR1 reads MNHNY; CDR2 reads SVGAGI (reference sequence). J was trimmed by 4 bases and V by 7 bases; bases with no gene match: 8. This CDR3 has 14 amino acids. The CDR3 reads CASTHGQGGTEAFF. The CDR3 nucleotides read TGTGCCAGCACCCACGGACAGGGCGGCACTGAAGCTTTCTTT.

Here the CDR3 reads CATSDLGRYEQYF. The CDR3 nucleotides read TGTGCCACCAGTGATTTGGGCCGATACGAGCAGTACTTC. The chain employs TRBV24-1 and TRBJ2-7; D is undetermined. The V gene's germline CDR1 is KGHDR and CDR2 SFDVKD. The CDR3 is made up of 13 amino acids. V shed 0 bases and J shed 4 bases, with 6 bases lying between them.

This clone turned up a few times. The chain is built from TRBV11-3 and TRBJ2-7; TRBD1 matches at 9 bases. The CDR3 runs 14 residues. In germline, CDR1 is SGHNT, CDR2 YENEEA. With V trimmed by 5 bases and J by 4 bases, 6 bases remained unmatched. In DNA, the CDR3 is TGTGCCAGCAGCCTTGGGACAGGGAGGTACGAGCAGTACTTC. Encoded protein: CASSLGTGRYEQYF.

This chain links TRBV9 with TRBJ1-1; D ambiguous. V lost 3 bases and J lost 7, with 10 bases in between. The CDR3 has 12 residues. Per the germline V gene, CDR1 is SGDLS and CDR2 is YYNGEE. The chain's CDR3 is CASSAPPGEAFF. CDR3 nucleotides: TGTGCCAGCAGCGCCCCCCCCGGTGAAGCTTTCTTT.

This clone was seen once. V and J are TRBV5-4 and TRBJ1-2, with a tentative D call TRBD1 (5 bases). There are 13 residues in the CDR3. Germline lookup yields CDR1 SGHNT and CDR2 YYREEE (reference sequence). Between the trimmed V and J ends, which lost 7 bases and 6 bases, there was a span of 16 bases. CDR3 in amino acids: CASEGVLGDGYTF. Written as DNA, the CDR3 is TGTGCCAGCGAAGGAGTGTTAGGGGATGGCTACACCTTC.

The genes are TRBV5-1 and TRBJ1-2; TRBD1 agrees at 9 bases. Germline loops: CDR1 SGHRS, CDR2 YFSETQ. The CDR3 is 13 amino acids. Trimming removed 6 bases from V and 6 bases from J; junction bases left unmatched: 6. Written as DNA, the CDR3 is TGCGCCAGCAACCCGGGACAGGGCAATGGCTACACCTTC. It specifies CASNPGQGNGYTF.

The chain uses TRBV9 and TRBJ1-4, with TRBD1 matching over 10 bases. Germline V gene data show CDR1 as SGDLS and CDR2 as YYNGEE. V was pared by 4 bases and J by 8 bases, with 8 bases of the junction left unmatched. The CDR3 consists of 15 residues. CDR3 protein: CASSPRQGAREKLFF. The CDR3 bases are TGTGCCAGCAGCCCCAGACAGGGGGCGCGGGAAAAACTGTTTTTT.

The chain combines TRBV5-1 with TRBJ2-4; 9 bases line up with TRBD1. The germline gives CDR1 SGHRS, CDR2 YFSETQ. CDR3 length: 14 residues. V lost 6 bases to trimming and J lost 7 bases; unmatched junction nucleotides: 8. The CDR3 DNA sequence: TGCGCCAGCACGTATGCGGACAGGGGCAACATTCAGTACTTC. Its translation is CASTYADRGNIQYF.

The CDR3 coding sequence is TGTGCCAGCAGTCAATCCGGGACAGGGGGCAAGGAGCAGTACTTC. This encodes CASSQSGTGGKEQYF. This rearrangement joins TRBV25-1 to TRBJ2-7, with 12 bases matching TRBD1. CDR1 is MGHDK and CDR2 is SYGVNS in the germline V gene. The CDR3 sequence is 15 residues long. V gave up 5 bases and J gave up 7 bases; unmatched junction bases: 9.

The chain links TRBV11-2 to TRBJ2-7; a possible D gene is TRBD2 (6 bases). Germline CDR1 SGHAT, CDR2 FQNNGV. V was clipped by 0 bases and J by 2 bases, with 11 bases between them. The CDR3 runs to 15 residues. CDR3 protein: CASSLEGTGAYEQYF. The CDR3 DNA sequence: TGTGCCAGCAGCTTAGAAGGGACGGGGGCCTACGAGCAGTACTTC.